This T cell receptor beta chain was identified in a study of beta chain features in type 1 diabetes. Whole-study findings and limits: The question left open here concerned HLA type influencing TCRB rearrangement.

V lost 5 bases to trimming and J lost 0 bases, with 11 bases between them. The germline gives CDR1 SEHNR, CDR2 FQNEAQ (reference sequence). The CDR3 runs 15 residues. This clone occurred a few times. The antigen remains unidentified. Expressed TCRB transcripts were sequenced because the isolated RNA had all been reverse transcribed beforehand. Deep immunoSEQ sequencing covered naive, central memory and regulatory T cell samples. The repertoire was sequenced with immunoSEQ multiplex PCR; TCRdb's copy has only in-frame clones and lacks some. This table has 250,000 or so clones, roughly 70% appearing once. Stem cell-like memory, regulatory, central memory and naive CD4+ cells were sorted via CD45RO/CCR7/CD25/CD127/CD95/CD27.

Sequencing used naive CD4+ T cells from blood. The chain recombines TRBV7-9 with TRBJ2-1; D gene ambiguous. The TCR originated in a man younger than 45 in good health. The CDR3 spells CASSHSVDSYNEQFF. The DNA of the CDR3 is TGTGCCAGCAGCCACTCGGTAGACTCCTACAATGAGCAGTTCTTC.